A single sample gave rise to the 8 T cell receptor beta chains below, sequenced in a study of T and B cells in COVID-19 patients. Blood genomic DNA input for TRB amplification was about 240-500 ng. TRB rearrangements were amplified by multiplex PCR with BIOMED2 TRB-A/B primers. TCRdb fed the multiplex PCR reads into MiXCR, producing one record per CDR3 protein. The table shows 6,000 to 7,500 distinct CDR3 sequences, with 22% occurring only once. Sequenced: blood. The receptor set was obtained from a human donor who had recovered from COVID-19.

This clonotype was seen more than once but under ten times. The V and J genes are TRBV7-2 and TRBJ2-5, with TRBD1 matching over 7 bases. V shed 3 bases and J 5 bases; nucleotides not matched to a gene: 6. The CDR3 loop spans 14 amino acids. Germline V gene sequence: CDR1 SGHTA, CDR2 FQGNSA. In nucleotides, the CDR3 is TGTGCCAGCAGCTTTCAAGGGGGCCGGGAGACCCAGTACTTC. Its translation is CASSFQGGRETQYF.

This clonotype turned up a few times. This rearrangement joins TRBV20-1 to TRBJ2-5, with D uncertain. V was clipped by 0 bases and J by 9 bases, with 14 bases between them. Germline-derived CDR1 and CDR2 are DFQATT and SNEGSKA (reference sequence). This CDR3 comprises 13 residues. This chain's CDR3 is CSARDRLGRAQYF. CDR3 sequence (DNA): TGCAGTGCTAGAGATAGGCTGGGCCGGGCCCAGTACTTC.

This clonotype was recorded a few times. The chain recombines TRBV5-1 with TRBJ2-2; D gene ambiguous. Germline V gene lookup returns CDR1 SGHRS and CDR2 YFSETQ. The V gene lost 2 bases and the J gene lost 7 bases, with 12 bases spanning the gap. The CDR3 sequence is 14 residues long. The CDR3 protein is CASSLSTAGGELFF. DNA of the CDR3: TGCGCCAGCAGCTTATCGACGGCCGGCGGGGAGCTGTTTTTT.

In this sample, this clonotype is medium-sized. The chain combines TRBV5-6 with TRBJ2-5; D not certain. The CDR3 totals 14 residues. V was trimmed by 0 bases and J by 6 bases, leaving 12 bases between them. Germline loops: CDR1 SGHDT, CDR2 YYEEEE. CDR3 bases: TGTGCCAGCAGCTTGGGAGTGTTTTTGCAGACCCAGTACTTC. It is translated as CASSLGVFLQTQYF.

The chain carries TRBV14 and TRBJ2-1, with D hard to call. CDR1 is SGHDN, CDR2 FVKESK, per germline. This CDR3 has 16 amino acids. The ends were cut back, 4 bases at V and 2 bases at J, with 15 bases in the middle. The CDR3 DNA reads TGTGCCAGCAGCCCCCCTCGCGGTTTCGCCTACAATGAGCAGTTCTTC. As protein: CASSPPRGFAYNEQFF.

In its sample, this clonotype ranks as medium-sized. The chain links TRBV27 to TRBJ1-5; D is perhaps TRBD1 (5 bases). The CDR3 contains 15 residues. V was clipped by 4 bases and J by 6 bases, with 16 bases between them. CDR1 is MNHEY and CDR2 is SMNVEV in the germline V gene (reference sequence). The CDR3 sequence is CASSWVGGAGQPQHF. The CDR3 bases are TGTGCCAGCAGTTGGGTGGGAGGGGCAGGTCAGCCCCAGCATTTT.

For this clonotype: Possible read error: a much larger clone is one base away. The chain links TRBV15 to TRBJ2-7, with 7 nucleotides matching TRBD1. Trimming took 0 bases from V and 1 from J; bases not matched to a gene: 0. Germline CDR1 and CDR2: LNHNV and YYDKDF (reference sequence). This CDR3 spans 14 amino acids. The CDR3 DNA follows: TGTGCCACCAGCAGAGAGGGACAGTCCTACGAGCAGTACTTC. Protein: CATSREGQSYEQYF.

This clonotype is judged medium-sized (0.01 to 0.1%). The rearrangement uses TRBV6-5 and TRBJ2-2, with 10 bases matching TRBD1. The CDR3 has 18 amino acids. Germline values: CDR1 MNHEY, CDR2 SVGAGI. Trimming removed 2 bases from V and 1 base from J; junction bases left unmatched: 7. DNA of the CDR3: TGTGCCAGCAGTTACCCCCCGGGACAGGGGTTGAACACCGGGGAGCTGTTTTTT. Translated: CASSYPPGQGLNTGELFF.